This T cell receptor (beta chain) is drawn from a study of preoperative IRX-2 immunotherapy in early breast cancer (dated by TCRdb to between 2018 and 2020). What this sample's treatment or condition label stands for: preoperative locoregional IRX-2 cytokine immunotherapy. The samples were obtained from a phase Ib study that tested preoperative, locoregional IRX-2 cytokine immunotherapy meant to prime immune responses. Patients with early-stage breast cancer who were given IRX-2 before surgery served as donors. Library creation used the immunoSEQ multiplex PCR assay. TCRdb obtained this table from immuneACCESS and retained in-frame rearrangements with V and J assigned. These tables miss some clones; where compared with another copy, unresolved V genes account for less than half of the shortfall, and the remainder is unexplained. This sample holds over 60,000 clones; roughly 94% were observed only once. The ten most abundant clones make up approximately 1.8% of the sample.

From the cysteine through the phenylalanine, the CDR3 covers 14 amino acids. Of all the DNA, just the CDR3 is kept, 42 bases in frame from base 1. According to the germline V gene, CDR1 reads MNHEY and CDR2 reads SVGAGI. Trimming at the junction amounts to 6 bases on V and 0 bases on J, and the germline ends lie 12 bases apart. In the case of this clone: Its antigen has not been determined. Base qualities are missing; no much larger clone stands one base away.

This sequence originates from a human donor with breast cancer. The V and J genes are TRBV6-5 and TRBJ2-7; matching of 5 bases hints at TRBD2 as the D gene. This material was obtained from a patient treated with IRX-2 immunotherapy. At the DNA level, the sequence is TGTGCCAGCAGGATCCCCGGGAACTCCTACGAGCAGTACTTC. Translated, this gives CASRIPGNSYEQYF.